The entry that follows covers one T cell receptor beta chain sequence. Its antigen is still unknown. The PCR made use of 60 Vbeta and 13 Jbeta primers. The repertoire was sequenced with immunoSEQ multiplex PCR; TCRdb's copy has only in-frame clones and lacks some. This listing includes 60,000 to 100,000 clones. CDR1 SGHRS and CDR2 YFSETQ come from the germline V gene. This CDR3 is built from 16 residues. Trimming removed 0 bases from V and 8 bases from J; junction bases left unmatched: 10. This record comes from a study of cytomegalovirus exposure and HLA in healthy donors. Study results and limitations: Accurate prediction of most subjects' HLA-A and HLA-B alleles from TCR beta sequences was reported.

V gene TRBV5-1 combines with J gene TRBJ2-2; TRBD1 agrees at 7 bases. The clonotype comes from a man under 40 in good health and CMV-seronegative. Sequencing was carried out using PBMCs. CDR3 sequence reads: CASSLGPRGKVGELFF. CDR3 sequence (DNA): TGCGCCAGCAGCTTGGGTCCCAGGGGGAAAGTAGGGGAGCTGTTTTTT.